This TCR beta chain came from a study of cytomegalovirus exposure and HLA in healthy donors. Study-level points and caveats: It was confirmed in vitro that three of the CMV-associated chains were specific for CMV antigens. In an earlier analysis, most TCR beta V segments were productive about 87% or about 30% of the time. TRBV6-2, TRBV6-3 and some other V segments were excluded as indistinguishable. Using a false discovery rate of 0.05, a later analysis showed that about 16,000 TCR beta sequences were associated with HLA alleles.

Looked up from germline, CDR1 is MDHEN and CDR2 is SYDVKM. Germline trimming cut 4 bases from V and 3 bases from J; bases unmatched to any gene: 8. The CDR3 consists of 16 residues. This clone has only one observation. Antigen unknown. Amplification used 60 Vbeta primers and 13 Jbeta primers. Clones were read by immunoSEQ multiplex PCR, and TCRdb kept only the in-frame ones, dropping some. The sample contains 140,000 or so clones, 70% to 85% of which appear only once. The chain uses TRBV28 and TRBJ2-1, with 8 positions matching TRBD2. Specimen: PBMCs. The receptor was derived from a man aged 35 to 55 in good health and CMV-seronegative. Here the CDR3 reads CASSSSSGGHYNEQFF. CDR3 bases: TGTGCCAGCAGTTCTTCTTCGGGAGGGCACTACAATGAGCAGTTCTTC.